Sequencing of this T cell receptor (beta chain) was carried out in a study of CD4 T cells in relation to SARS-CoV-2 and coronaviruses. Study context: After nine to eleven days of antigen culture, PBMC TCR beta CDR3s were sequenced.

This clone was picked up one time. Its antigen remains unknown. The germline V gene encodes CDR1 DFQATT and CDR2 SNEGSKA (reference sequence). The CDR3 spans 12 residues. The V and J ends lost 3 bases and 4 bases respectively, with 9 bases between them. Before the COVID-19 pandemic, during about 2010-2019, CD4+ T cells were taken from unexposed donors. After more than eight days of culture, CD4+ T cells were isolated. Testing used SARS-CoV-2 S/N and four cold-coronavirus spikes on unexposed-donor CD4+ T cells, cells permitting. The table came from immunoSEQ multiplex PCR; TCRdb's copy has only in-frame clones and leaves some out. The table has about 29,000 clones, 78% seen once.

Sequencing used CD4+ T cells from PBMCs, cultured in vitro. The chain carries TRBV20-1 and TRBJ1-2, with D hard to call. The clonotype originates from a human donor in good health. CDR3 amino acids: CSASEGPYGYTF. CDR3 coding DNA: TGCAGTGCTAGTGAGGGTCCCTATGGCTACACCTTC.